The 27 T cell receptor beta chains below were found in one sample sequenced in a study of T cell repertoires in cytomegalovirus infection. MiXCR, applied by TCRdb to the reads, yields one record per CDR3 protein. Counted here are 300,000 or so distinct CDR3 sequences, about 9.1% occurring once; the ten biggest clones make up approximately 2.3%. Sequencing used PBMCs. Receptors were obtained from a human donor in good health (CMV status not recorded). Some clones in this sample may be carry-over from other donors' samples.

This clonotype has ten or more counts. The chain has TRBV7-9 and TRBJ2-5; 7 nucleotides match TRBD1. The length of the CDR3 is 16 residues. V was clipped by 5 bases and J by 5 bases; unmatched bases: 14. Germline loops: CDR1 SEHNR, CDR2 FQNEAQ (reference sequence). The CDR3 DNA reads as TGTGCCAGCAGCCAGTGGACAGGTTACCTACCGGAGACCCAGTACTTC. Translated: CASSQWTGYLPETQYF.

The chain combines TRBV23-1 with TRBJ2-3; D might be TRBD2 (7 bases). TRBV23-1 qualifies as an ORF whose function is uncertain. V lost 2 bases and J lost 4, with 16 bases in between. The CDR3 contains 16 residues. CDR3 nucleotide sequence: TGCGCCAGCAGTCAAGCCCGGAAAGGGGGGGCAGATACGCAGTATTTT. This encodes CASSQARKGGADTQYF.

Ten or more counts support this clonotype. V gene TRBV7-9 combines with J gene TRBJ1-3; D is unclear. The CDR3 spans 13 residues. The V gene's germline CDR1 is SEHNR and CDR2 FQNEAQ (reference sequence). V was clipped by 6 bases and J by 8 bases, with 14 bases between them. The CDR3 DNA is TGTGCCAGCAGATACGAACTGGGAGACACCATATATTTT. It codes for CASRYELGDTIYF.

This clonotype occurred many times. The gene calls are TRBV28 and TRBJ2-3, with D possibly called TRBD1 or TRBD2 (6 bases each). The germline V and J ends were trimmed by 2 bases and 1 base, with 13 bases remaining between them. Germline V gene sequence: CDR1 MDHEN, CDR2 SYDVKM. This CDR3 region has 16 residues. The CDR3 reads CASSLRGAARTDTQYF. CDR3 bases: TGTGCCAGCAGTTTAAGGGGGGCAGCTCGCACAGATACGCAGTATTTT.

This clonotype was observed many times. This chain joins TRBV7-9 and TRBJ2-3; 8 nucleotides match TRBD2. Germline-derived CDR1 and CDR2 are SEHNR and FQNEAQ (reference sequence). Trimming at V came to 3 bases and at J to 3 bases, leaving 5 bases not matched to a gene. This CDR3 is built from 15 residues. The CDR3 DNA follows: TGTGCCAGCAGCTTTTCGGCGGGGGGAACAGATACGCAGTATTTT. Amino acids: CASSFSAGGTDTQYF.

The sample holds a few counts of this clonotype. As DNA, the CDR3 is TGTGCCAGCAGATTTAGCGGGGGGGGCCACAATGAGCAGTTCTTC. This sequence encodes CASRFSGGGHNEQFF. The rearrangement links TRBV6-6 to TRBJ2-1; 11 nucleotides line up with TRBD2. Germline CDR1 MNHNY, CDR2 SVGAGI (reference sequence). The CDR3 sequence is 15 residues long. V trimming: 6 bases; J trimming: 5 bases; junction bases outside the gene matches: 6.

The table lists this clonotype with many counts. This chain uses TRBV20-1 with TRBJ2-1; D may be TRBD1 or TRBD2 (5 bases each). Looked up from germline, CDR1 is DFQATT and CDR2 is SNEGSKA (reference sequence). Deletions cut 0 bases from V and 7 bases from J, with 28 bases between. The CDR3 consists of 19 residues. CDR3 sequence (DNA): TGCAGTGCTAGAGATTACACTACAGAGGGGCGCGAGTCTCAAAATGAGCAGTTCTTC. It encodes CSARDYTTEGRESQNEQFF.

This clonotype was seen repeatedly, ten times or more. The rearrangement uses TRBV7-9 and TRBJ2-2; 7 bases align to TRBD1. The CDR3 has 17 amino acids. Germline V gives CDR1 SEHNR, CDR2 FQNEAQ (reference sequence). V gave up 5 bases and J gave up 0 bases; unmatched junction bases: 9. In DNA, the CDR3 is TGTGCCAGCAGCCCCTTAACAGGGGCCGCGAACACCGGGGAGCTGTTTTTT. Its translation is CASSPLTGAANTGELFF.

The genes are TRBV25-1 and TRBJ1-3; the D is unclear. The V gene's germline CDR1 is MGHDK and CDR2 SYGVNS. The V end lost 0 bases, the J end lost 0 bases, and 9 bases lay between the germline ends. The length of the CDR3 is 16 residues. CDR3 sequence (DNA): TGTGCCAGCAGTGAATATAGCACAGTCTCTGGAAACACCATATATTTT. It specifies CASSEYSTVSGNTIYF. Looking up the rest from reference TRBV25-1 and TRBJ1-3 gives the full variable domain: EADIYQTPRYLVIGTGKKITLECSQTMGHDKMYWYQQDPGMELHLIHYSYGVNSTEKGDLSSESTVSRIRTEHFPLTLESARPSHTSQYLCASSEYSTVSGNTIYFGEGSWLTVV.

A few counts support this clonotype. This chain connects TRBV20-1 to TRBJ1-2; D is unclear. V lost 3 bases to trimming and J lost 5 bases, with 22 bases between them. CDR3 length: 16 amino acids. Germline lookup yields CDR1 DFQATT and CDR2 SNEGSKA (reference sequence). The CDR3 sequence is CSASLIKGGAEYGYTF. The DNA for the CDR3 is TGCAGTGCTAGCCTGATCAAAGGAGGTGCCGAGTATGGCTACACCTTC.

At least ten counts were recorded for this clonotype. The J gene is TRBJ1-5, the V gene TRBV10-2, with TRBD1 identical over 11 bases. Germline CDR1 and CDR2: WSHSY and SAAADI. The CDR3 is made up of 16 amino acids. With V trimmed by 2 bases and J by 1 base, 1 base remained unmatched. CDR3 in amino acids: CASSERDRGSNQPQHF. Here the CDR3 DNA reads TGCGCCAGCAGTGAGCGGGACAGGGGGAGCAATCAGCCCCAGCATTTT.

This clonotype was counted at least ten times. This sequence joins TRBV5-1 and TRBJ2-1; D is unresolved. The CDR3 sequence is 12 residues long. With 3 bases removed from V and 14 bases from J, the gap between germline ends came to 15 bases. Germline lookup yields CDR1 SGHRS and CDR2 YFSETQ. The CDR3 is CASSSDGYEEFF. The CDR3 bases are TGCGCCAGCAGCTCGGACGGATACGAGGAGTTCTTC. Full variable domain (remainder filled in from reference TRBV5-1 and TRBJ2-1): KAGVTQTPRYLIKTRGQQVTLSCSPISGHRSVSWYQQTPGQGLQFLFEYFSETQRNKGNFPGRFSGRQFSNSRSEMNVSTLELGDSALYLCASSSDGYEEFFGPGTRLTVL.

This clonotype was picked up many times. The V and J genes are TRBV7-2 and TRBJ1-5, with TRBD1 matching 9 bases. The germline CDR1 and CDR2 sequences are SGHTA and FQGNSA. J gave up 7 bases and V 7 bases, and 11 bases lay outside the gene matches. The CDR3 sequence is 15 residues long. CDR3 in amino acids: CASNPTQGAGQPQHF. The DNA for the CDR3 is TGTGCCAGCAACCCTACACAGGGGGCAGGGCAGCCCCAGCATTTT.

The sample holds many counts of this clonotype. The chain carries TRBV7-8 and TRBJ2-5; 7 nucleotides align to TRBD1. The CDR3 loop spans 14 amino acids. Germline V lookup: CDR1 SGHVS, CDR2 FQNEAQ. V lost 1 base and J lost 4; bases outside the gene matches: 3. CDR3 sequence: CASSLVGTAETQYF. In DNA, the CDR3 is TGTGCCAGCAGCTTAGTTGGGACAGCAGAGACCCAGTACTTC.

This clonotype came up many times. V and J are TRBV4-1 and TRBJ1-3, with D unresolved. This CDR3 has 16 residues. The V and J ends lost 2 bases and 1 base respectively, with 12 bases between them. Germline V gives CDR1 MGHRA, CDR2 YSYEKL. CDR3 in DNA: TGCGCCAGCAGCCAAATGTCCGGGTCTTCTGGAAACACCATATATTTT. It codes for CASSQMSGSSGNTIYF.

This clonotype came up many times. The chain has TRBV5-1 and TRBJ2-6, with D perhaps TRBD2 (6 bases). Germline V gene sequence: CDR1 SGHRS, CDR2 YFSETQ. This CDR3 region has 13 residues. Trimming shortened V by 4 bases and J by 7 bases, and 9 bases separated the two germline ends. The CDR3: CASSAGSANVLTF. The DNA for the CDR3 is TGCGCCAGCAGCGCGGGGAGTGCCAACGTCCTGACTTTC.

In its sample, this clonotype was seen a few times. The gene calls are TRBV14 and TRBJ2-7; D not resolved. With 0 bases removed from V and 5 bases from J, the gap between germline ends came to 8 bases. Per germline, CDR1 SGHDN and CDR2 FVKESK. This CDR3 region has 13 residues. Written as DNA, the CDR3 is TGTGCCAGCAGCCAAGATACTTCCCACGAGCAGTACTTC. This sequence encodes CASSQDTSHEQYF.

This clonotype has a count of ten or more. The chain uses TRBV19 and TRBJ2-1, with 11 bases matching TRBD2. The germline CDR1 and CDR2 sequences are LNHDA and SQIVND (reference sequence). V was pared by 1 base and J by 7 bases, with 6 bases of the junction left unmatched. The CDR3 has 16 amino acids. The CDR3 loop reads CASSIVAGGTRNEQFF. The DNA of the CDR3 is TGTGCCAGTAGTATAGTAGCGGGGGGGACGAGGAATGAGCAGTTCTTC.

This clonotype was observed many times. The CDR3 region has the DNA TGTGCCAGCAGCCCTCGCGGACTCGCGGGTGGCTACACCTTC. Translated, it gives CASSPRGLAGGYTF. This chain links TRBV7-8 with TRBJ1-2; D ambiguous. The V gene lost 5 bases and the J gene lost 7 bases, with 17 bases spanning the gap. There are 14 residues in the CDR3. CDR1 is SGHVS and CDR2 is FQNEAQ in the germline V gene.

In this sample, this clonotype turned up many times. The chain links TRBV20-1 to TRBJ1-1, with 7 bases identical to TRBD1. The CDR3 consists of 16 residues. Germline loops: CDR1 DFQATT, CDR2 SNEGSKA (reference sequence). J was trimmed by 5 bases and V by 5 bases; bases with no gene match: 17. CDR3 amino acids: CSAATGWALGRTEAFF. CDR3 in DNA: TGCAGTGCTGCGACAGGGTGGGCTCTAGGTAGGACTGAAGCTTTCTTT.

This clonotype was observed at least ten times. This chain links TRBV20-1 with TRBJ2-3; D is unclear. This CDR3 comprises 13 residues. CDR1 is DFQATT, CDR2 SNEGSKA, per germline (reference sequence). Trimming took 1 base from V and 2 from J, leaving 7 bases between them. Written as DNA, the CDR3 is TGCAGTGCTAGAGCGTCAAACACAGATACGCAGTATTTT. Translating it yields CSARASNTDTQYF.

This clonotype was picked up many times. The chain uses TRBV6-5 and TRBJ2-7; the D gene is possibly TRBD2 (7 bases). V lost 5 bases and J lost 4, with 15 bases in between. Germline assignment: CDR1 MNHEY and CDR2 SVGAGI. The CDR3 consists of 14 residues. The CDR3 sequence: CASSAQQGGYEQYV. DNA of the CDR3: TGTGCCAGCAGTGCCCAACAGGGAGGGTACGAGCAGTACGTC.

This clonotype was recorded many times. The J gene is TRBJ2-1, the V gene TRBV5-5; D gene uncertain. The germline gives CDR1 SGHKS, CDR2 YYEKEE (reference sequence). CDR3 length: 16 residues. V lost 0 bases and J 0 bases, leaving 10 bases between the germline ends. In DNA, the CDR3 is TGTGCCAGCAGCTTGGAGCCGGCGCGCTCCTACAATGAGCAGTTCTTC. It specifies CASSLEPARSYNEQFF.

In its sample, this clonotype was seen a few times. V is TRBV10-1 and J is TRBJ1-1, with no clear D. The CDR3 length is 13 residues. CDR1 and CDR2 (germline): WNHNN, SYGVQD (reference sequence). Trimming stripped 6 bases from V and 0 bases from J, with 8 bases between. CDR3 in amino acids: CASRNSLNTEAFF. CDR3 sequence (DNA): TGCGCCAGCAGGAACAGCCTGAACACTGAAGCTTTCTTT.

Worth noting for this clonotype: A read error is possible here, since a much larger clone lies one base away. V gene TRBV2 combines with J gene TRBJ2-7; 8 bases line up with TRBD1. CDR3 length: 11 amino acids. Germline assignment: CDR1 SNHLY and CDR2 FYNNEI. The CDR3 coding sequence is TGTGCCGGCAGTGGAAGGACAGGGCCGTACGTC. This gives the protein CAGSGRTGPYV.

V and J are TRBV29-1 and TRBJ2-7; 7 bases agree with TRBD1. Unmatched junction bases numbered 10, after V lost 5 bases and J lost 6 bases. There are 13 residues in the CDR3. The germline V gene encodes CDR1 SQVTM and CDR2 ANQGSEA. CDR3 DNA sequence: TGCAGCGTTACCCTATCCTACAGGGGCGAGCAGTACTTC. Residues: CSVTLSYRGEQYF.

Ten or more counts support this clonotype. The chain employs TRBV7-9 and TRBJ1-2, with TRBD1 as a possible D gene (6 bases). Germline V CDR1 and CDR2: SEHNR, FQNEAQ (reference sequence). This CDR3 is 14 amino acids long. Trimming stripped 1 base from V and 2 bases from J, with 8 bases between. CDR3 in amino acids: CASSLDGTNYGYTF. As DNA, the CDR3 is TGTGCCAGCAGCTTAGACGGGACAAACTATGGCTACACCTTC.